Listed here are 8 T cell receptor beta chains from one sample, sequenced in a study of tissue T cells after allogeneic stem cell transplantation. The table came from immunoSEQ multiplex PCR; TCRdb's copy has only in-frame clones and leaves some out. The sample consists of 25,000 or so clones, about 90% of them appearing once. The material sequenced was blood, taken before transplantation. The receptor source for this set is a male donor aged 60 or older who later had graft-versus-host disease after an allogeneic stem cell transplant.

The chain couples TRBV7-9 to TRBJ1-6; the D gene is possibly TRBD1 (5 bases). The CDR3 contains 16 residues. The germline V gene has CDR1 SEHNR and CDR2 FQNEAQ (reference sequence). V dropped 1 base and J dropped 3 bases, with 10 bases sitting between them. The CDR3 reads CASSLGAGLYNSPLHF. DNA of the CDR3: TGTGCCAGCAGCTTAGGGGCAGGGCTCTATAATTCACCCCTCCACTTT.

The V gene is TRBV25-1, the J gene TRBJ2-3; TRBD2 matches 13 bases. The germline gives CDR1 MGHDK, CDR2 SYGVNS. The CDR3 has 17 amino acids. V was pared by 4 bases and J by 7 bases, with 11 bases of the junction left unmatched. The CDR3 loop is CASSGFIGTSGIHTQYF. Written as DNA, the CDR3 is TGTGCCAGCAGTGGGTTCATCGGGACTAGCGGGATACATACGCAGTATTTT.

The chain has TRBV4-1 and TRBJ2-2; D call uncertain. V was clipped by 4 bases and J by 0 bases, with 6 bases between them. There are 14 residues in the CDR3. The germline CDR1 and CDR2 sequences are MGHRA and YSYEKL. The CDR3 loop reads CASSRTTNTGELFF. The CDR3 DNA reads as TGCGCCAGCAGCCGTACCACGAACACCGGGGAGCTGTTTTTT.

J is TRBJ2-5 and V is TRBV5-8; D not resolved. The CDR3 contains 14 residues. V lost 6 bases and J lost 3, with 15 bases in between. Germline lookup yields CDR1 SGHTS and CDR2 YDEGEE. The CDR3, as DNA: TGTGCCAGCACCTCCGGTCAGTTAAAAGAGACCCAGTACTTC. It is translated as CASTSGQLKETQYF.

The CDR3 nucleotides are TGTGCCAGCAGTCGCCGACGGCCGCAGCGCGAGCAGTACTTC. Translated, it gives CASSRRRPQREQYF. V gene TRBV27 combines with J gene TRBJ2-7, with unresolved D. V lost 5 bases and J 6 bases, leaving 17 bases between the germline ends. The length of the CDR3 is 14 residues. CDR1 is MNHEY, CDR2 SMNVEV, per germline (reference sequence).

The rearrangement links TRBV18 to TRBJ1-5; D is ambiguous. The V end was cut by 2 bases, the J end by 2 bases, with 4 bases between. The germline CDR1 and CDR2 sequences are KGHSH and LQKENI. There are 13 residues in the CDR3. CDR3 amino acids: CASSPNGNQPQHF. The CDR3 coding sequence is TGTGCCAGCTCACCAAATGGCAATCAGCCCCAGCATTTT. Based on the CDR3 plus reference TRBV18 and TRBJ1-5, the full variable domain is NAGVMQNPRHLVRRRGQEARLRCSPMKGHSHVYWYRQLPEEGLKFMVYLQKENIIDESGMPKERFSAEFPKEGPSILRIQQVVRGDSAAYFCASSPNGNQPQHFGDGTRLSIL.

The rearrangement uses TRBV29-1 and TRBJ2-7; D is perhaps TRBD2 (5 bases). V was pared by 6 bases and J by 0 bases, with 15 bases between. This CDR3 is built from 14 residues. Germline V CDR1 and CDR2: SQVTM, ANQGSEA. CDR3 amino acids: CSVMLAKSSYEQYF. The CDR3 nucleotides are TGCAGCGTCATGTTAGCGAAAAGCTCCTACGAGCAGTACTTC.

V and J are TRBV6-1 and TRBJ1-2, with 9 bases lining up with TRBD1. V shed 3 bases, J shed 5 bases, and the junction held 4 bases outside the gene matches. CDR1 and CDR2 (germline): MNHNS, SASEGT. CDR3 size: 14 residues. The CDR3: CASSEADRGYGYTF. In DNA form, the CDR3 reads TGTGCCAGCAGTGAGGCGGACAGGGGTTATGGCTACACCTTC.